The present TCR beta chain was sequenced within a study of technical replicates of blood from a handful of donors. V trimming: 1 base; J trimming: 5 bases; junction bases outside the gene matches: 6. This CDR3 is 17 amino acids long. Per germline, CDR1 SGHTA and CDR2 FQGNSA. TCRdb's table, derived via immunoSEQ multiplex PCR, lists solely in-frame clones and lacks some. The repertoire consists of approximately 60,000 clones, with around 87% occurring once and the leading ten covering roughly 4.6%. The chain links TRBV7-2 to TRBJ2-3; TRBD2 aligns across 13 bases. Sequences were obtained from PBMCs. The source is a human donor in good health. Some clones in this sample may be carry-over from other donors' samples. The CDR3 bases are TGTGCCAGCAGCTTAGTAGGACTAGCGGGAGTGGTAGATACGCAGTATTTT. It codes for CASSLVGLAGVVDTQYF.